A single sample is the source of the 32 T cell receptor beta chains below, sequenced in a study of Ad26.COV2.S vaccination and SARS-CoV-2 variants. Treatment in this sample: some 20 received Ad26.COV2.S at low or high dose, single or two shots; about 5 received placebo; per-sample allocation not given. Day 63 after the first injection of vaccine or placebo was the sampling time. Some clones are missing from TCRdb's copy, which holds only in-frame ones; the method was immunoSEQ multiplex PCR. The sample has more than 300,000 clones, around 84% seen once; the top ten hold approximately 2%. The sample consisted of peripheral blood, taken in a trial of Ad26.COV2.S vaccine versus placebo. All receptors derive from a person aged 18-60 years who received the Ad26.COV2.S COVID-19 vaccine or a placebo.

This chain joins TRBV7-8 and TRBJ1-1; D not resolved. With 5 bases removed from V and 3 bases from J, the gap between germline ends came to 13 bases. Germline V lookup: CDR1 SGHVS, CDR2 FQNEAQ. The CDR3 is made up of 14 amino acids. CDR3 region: CASSRIEADTEAFF. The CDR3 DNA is TGTGCCAGCAGCCGGATTGAGGCGGACACTGAAGCTTTCTTT.

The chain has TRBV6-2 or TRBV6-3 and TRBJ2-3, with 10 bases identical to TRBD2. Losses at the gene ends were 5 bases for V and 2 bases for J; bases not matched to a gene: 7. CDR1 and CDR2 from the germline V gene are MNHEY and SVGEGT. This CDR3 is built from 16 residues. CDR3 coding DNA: TGTGCCAGCAGTCACCTAGCGGGGGTTAACACAGATACGCAGTATTTT. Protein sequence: CASSHLAGVNTDTQYF.

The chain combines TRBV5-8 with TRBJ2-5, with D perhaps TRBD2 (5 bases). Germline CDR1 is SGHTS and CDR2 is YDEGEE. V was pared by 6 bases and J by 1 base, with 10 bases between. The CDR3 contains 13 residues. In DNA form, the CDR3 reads TGTGCCAGCAACCGACGGGGCCAAGAGACCCAGTACTTC. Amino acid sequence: CASNRRGQETQYF.

CDR3 nucleotide sequence: TGCAGCGTTGAGGGGGTCGGTTGGGAGTTCTTC. This translates into CSVEGVGWEFF. The chain recombines TRBV29-1 with TRBJ2-1, with D perhaps assigned TRBD1 or TRBD2 (5 bases each). V was clipped by 3 bases and J by 14 bases, with 14 bases between them. CDR1 is SQVTM, CDR2 ANQGSEA, per germline. The CDR3 is made up of 11 amino acids.

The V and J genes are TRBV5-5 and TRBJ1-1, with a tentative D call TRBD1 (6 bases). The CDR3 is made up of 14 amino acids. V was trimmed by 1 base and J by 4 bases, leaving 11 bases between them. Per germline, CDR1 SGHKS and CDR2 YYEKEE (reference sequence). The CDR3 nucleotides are TGTGCCAGCAGCTTGTACGCAGGGGCCACTGAAGCTTTCTTT. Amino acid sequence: CASSLYAGATEAFF.

The DNA for the CDR3 is TGTGCCAGCAGTTATCCACTAGCGGGGGGCTACGAGCAGTACTTC. Its translation is CASSYPLAGGYEQYF. The gene calls are TRBV6-2 or TRBV6-3 and TRBJ2-7; 12 bases are a match to TRBD2. CDR1 is MNHEY, CDR2 SVGEGT, per germline. This CDR3 is 15 amino acids long. After removal of 3 bases from V and 3 bases from J, the junction contained 3 bases not matched to a gene.

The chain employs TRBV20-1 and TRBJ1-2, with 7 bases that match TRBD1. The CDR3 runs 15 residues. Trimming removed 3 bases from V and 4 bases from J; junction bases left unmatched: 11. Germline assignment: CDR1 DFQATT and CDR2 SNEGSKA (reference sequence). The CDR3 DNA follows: TGCAGTGCTAGTGATTCACAGGGGCTGGGCTATGGCTACACCTTC. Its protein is CSASDSQGLGYGYTF.

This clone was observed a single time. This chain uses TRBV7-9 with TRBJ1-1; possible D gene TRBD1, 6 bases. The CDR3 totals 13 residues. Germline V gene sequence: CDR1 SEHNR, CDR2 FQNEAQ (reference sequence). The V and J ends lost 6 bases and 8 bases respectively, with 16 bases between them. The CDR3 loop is CASRTSGGAEAFF. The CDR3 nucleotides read TGTGCCAGCAGGACCTCGGGGGGCGCGGAAGCTTTCTTT.

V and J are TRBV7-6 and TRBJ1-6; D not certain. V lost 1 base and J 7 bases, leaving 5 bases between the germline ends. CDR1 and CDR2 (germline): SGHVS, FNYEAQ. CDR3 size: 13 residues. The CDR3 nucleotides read TGTGCCAGCAGCTTAGGTCTGAATTCACCCCTCCACTTT. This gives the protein CASSLGLNSPLHF.

The CDR3 nucleotides are TGTGCCAGCAGCGTAGAAACCTTTTACAATGAGCAGTTCTTC. Translation gives CASSVETFYNEQFF. The rearrangement joins TRBV9 to TRBJ2-1; D is undetermined. This CDR3 region has 14 residues. Germline assignment: CDR1 SGDLS and CDR2 YYNGEE. Trimming cost V 0 bases and J 4 bases, with 8 bases left between them.

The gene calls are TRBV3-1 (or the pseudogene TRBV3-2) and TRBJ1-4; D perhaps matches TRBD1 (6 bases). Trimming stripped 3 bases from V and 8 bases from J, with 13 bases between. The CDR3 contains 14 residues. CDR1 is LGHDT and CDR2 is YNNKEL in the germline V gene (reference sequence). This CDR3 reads CASSHQGMGEKLFF. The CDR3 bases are TGTGCCAGCAGCCACCAGGGGATGGGGGAAAAACTGTTTTTT.

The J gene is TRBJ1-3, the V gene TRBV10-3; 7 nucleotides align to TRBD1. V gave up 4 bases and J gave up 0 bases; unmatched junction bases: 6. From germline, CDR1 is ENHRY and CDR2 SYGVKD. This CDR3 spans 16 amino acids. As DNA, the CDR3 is TGTGCCATCAGTGTTCGGCCAGGGGGCTCTGGAAACACCATATATTTT. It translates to CAISVRPGGSGNTIYF.

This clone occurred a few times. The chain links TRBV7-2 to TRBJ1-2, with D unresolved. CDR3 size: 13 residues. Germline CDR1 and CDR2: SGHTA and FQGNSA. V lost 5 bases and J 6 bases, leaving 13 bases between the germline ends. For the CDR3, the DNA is TGTGCCAGCAGCCCGGACTCTCGAGATGGCTACACCTTC. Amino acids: CASSPDSRDGYTF.

The CDR3 region is CASSLLTGMNYGYTF. The CDR3 DNA sequence: TGTGCCAGCAGCTTGCTAACAGGGATGAACTATGGCTACACCTTC. The chain recombines TRBV7-2 with TRBJ1-2; perhaps TRBD1 as D (6 bases). This CDR3 comprises 15 residues. V lost 3 bases to trimming and J lost 2 bases, with 13 bases between them. CDR1 is SGHTA, CDR2 FQGNSA, per germline. The whole variable domain, remainder taken from reference TRBV7-2 and TRBJ1-2, is GAGVSQSPSNKVTEKGKDVELRCDPISGHTALYWYRQSLGQGLEFLIYFQGNSAPDKSGLPSDRFSAERTGGSVSTLTIQRTQQEDSAVYLCASSLLTGMNYGYTFGSGTRLTVV.

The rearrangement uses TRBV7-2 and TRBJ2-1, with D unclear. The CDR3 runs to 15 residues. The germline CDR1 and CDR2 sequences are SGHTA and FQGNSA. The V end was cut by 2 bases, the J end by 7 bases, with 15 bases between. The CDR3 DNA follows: TGTGCCAGCAGCTTAATGATAGGCCCGTTTAATGAGCAGTTCTTC. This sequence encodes CASSLMIGPFNEQFF.

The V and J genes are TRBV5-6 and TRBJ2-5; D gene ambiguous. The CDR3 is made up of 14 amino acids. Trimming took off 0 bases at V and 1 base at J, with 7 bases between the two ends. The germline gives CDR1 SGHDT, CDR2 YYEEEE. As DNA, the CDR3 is TGTGCCAGCAGCTTGGTGGCGGCCCAAGAGACCCAGTACTTC. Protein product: CASSLVAAQETQYF.

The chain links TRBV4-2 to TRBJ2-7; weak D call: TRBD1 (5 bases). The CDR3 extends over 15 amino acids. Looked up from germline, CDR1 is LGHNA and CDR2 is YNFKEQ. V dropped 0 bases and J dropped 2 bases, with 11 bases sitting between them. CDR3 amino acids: CASSQEGLTTYEQYF. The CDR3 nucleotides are TGTGCCAGCAGCCAAGAGGGGCTCACAACCTACGAGCAGTACTTC.

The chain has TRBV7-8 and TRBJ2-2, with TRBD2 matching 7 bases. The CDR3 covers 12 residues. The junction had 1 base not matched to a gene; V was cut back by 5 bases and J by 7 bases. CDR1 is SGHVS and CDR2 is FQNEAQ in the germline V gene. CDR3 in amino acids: CASSRGVGELFF. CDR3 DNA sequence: TGTGCCAGCAGCCGGGGGGTCGGGGAGCTGTTTTTT.

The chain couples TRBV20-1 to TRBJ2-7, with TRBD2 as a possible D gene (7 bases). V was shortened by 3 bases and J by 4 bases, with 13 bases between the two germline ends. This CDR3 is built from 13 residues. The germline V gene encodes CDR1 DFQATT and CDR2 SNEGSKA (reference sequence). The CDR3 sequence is CSASGGARYEQYF. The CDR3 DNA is TGCAGTGCTAGTGGGGGGGCGCGGTACGAGCAGTACTTC.

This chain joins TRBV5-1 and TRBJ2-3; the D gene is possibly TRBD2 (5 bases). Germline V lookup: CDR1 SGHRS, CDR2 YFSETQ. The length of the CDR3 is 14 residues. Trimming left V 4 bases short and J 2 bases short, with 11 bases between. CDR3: CASSQRYPTDTQYF. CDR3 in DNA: TGCGCCAGCAGCCAGCGGTACCCCACAGATACGCAGTATTTT.

The CDR3 region is CASSVRGVSPSTDTQYF. CDR3 coding DNA: TGTGCCAGCAGTGTTAGGGGGGTCTCCCCTAGCACAGATACGCAGTATTTT. J is TRBJ2-3 and V is TRBV2; possibly TRBD1 or TRBD2 for D (6 bases each). The length of the CDR3 is 17 residues. With 4 bases removed from V and 0 bases from J, the gap between germline ends came to 17 bases. Germline assignment: CDR1 SNHLY and CDR2 FYNNEI.

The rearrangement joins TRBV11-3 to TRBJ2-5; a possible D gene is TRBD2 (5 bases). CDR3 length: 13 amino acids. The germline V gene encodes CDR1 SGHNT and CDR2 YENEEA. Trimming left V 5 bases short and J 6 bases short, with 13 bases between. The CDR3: CASSPGGRQTQYF. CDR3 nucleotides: TGTGCCAGCAGCCCCGGAGGCAGGCAGACCCAGTACTTC.

CDR3 sequence reads: CARSNNRDKEQGGNQPQHF. In DNA form, the CDR3 reads TGTGCCAGAAGCAACAACCGGGACAAGGAACAGGGGGGCAATCAGCCCCAGCATTTT. This chain uses TRBV5-3 with TRBJ1-5, with 8 positions matching TRBD1. TRBV5-3 counts as an open reading frame of uncertain function. Germline trimming cut 4 bases from V and 2 bases from J; bases unmatched to any gene: 17. This CDR3 has 19 residues.

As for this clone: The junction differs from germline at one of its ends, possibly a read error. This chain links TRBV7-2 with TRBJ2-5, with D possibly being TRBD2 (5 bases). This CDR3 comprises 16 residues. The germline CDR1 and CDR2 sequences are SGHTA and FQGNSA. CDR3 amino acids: CASSLAWTGGQETQYF. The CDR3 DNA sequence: TGTGCCAGCAGCCTAGCCTGGACGGGCGGTCAAGAGACCCAGTACTTC.

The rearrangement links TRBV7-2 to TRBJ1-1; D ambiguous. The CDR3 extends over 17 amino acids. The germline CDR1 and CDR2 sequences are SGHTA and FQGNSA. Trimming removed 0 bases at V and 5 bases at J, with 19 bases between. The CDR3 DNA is TGTGCCAGCAGCTTAGCCGCCTACGGGATCCCGGGAACTGAAGCTTTCTTT. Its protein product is CASSLAAYGIPGTEAFF. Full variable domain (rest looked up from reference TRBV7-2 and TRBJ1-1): GAGVSQSPSNKVTEKGKDVELRCDPISGHTALYWYRQSLGQGLEFLIYFQGNSAPDKSGLPSDRFSAERTGGSVSTLTIQRTQQEDSAVYLCASSLAAYGIPGTEAFFGQGTRLTVV.

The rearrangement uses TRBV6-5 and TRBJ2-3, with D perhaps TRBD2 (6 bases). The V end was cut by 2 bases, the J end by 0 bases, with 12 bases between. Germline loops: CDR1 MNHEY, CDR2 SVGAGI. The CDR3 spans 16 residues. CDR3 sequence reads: CASSYQGTASTDTQYF. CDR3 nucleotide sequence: TGTGCCAGCAGTTACCAAGGGACTGCTAGCACAGATACGCAGTATTTT.

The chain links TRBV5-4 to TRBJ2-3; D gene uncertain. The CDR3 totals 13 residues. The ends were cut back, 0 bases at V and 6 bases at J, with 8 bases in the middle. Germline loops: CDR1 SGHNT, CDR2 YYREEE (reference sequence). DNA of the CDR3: TGTGCCAGCAGCTTGGTGGTGGGGGATACGCAGTATTTT. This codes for CASSLVVGDTQYF.

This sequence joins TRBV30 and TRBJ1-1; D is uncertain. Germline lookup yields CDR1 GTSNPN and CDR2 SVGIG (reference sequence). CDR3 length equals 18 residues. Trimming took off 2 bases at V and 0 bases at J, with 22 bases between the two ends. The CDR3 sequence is CAWSLRAPGDLVNTEAFF. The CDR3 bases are TGTGCCTGGAGTTTAAGGGCACCGGGAGACCTTGTGAACACTGAAGCTTTCTTT. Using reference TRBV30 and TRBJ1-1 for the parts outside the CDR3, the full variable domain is SQTIHQWPATLVQPVGSPLSLECTVEGTSNPNLYWYRQAAGRGLQLLFYSVGIGQISSEVPQNLSASRPQDRQFILSSKKLLLSDSGFYLCAWSLRAPGDLVNTEAFFGQGTRLTVV.

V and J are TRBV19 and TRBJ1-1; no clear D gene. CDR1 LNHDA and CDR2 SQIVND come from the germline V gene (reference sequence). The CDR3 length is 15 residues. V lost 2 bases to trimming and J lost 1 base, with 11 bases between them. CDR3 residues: CASSITGNQNTEAFF. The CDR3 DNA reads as TGTGCCAGTAGTATAACGGGCAATCAGAACACTGAAGCTTTCTTT.

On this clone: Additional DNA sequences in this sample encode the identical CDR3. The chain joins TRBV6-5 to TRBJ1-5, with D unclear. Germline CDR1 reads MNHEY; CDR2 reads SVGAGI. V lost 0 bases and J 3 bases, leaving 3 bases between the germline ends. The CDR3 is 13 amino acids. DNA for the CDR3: TGTGCCAGCAGTTACTCGATCAATCAGCCCCAGCATTTT. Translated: CASSYSINQPQHF.

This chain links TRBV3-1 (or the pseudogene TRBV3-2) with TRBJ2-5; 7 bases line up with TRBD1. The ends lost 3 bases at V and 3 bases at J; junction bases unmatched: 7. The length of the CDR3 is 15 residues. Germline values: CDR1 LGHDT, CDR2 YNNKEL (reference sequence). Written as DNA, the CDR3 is TGTGCCAGCAGCCAGAACTGGCAGGGGGAAGAGACCCAGTACTTC. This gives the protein CASSQNWQGEETQYF.

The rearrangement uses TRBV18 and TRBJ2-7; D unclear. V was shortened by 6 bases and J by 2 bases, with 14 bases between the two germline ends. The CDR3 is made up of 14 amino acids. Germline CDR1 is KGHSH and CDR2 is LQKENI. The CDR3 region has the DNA TGTGCCAGCTCCCTTACCTTAGGAACCTACGAGCAGTACTTC. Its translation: CASSLTLGTYEQYF.